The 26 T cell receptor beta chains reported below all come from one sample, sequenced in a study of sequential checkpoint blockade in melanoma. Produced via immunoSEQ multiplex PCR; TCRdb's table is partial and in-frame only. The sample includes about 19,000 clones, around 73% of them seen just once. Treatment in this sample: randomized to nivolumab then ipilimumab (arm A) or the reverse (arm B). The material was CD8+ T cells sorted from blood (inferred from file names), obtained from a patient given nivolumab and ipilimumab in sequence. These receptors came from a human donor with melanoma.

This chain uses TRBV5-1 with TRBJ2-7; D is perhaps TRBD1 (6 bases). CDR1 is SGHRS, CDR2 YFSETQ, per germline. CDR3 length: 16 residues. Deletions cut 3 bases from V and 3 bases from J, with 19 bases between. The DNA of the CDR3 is TGCGCCAGCAGCTCTGTTCAGGGGCTAGAAATCTACGAGCAGTACTTC. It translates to CASSSVQGLEIYEQYF.

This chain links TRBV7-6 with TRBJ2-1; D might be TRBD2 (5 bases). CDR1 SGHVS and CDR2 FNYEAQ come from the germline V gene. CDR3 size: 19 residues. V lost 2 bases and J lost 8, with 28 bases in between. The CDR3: CASSLSGSLGLPAGDEQFF. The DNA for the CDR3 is TGTGCCAGCAGCTTATCAGGCAGCCTCGGACTCCCCGCCGGCGATGAGCAGTTCTTC.

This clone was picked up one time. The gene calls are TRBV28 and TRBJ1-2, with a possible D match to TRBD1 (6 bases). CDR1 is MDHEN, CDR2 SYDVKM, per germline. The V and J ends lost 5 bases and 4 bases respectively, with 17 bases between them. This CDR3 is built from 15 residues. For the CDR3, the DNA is TGTGCCAGCAGTGCATTACAGGGTTTTGTCTATGGCTACACCTTC. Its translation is CASSALQGFVYGYTF.

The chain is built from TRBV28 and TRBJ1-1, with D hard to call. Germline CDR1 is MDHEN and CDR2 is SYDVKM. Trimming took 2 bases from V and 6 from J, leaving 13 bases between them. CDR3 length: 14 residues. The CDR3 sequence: CASSLEGRRAEAFF. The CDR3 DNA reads TGTGCCAGCAGTTTAGAGGGCAGAAGGGCTGAAGCTTTCTTT.

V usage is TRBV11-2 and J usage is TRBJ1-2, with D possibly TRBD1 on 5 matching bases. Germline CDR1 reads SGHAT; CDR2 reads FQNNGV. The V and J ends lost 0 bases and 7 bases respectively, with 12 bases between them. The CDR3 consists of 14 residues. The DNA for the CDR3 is TGTGCCAGCAGCTTAGATTGGGGTGGGGCTGGCTACACCTTC. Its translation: CASSLDWGGAGYTF.

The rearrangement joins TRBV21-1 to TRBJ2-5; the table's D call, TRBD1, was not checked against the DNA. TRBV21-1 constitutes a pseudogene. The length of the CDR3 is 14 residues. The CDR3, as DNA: TGTGCCAGCAGCAAAGAACAGGTGGGTCGGGCCCAGTACTTC. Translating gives CASSKEQVGRAQYF.

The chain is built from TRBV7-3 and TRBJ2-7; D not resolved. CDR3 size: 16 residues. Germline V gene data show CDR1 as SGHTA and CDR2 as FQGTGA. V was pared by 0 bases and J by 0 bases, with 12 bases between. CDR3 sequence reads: CASSLTERRSSYEQYF. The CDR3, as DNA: TGTGCCAGCAGCTTAACAGAGCGCCGGAGCTCCTACGAGCAGTACTTC.

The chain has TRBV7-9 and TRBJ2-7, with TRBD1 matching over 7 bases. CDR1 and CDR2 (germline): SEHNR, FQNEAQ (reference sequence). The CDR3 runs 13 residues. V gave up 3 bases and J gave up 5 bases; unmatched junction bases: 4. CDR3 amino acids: CASSLTGIDEQYF. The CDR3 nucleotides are TGTGCCAGCAGCTTGACAGGGATCGACGAGCAGTACTTC.

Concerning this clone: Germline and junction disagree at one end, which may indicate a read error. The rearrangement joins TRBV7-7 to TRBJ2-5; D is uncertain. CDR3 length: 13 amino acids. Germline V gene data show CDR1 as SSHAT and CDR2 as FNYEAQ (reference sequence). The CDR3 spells CASSFSISETQYF. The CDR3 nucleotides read TGTGCTAGCAGCTTTAGCATTTCGGAGACCCAGTACTTC.

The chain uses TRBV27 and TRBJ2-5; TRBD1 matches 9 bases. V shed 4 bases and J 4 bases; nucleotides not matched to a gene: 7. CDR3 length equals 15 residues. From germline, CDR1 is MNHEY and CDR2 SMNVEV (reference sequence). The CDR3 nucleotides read TGTGCCAGCAGTTACAGGGGGCTTCAAGGAGAGACCCAGTACTTC. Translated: CASSYRGLQGETQYF.

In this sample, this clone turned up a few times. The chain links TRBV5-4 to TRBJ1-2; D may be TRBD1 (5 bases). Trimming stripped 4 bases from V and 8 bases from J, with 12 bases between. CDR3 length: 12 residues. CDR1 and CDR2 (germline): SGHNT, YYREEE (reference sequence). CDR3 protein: CASSHRSGGYTF. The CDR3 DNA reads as TGTGCCAGCAGCCACCGGTCAGGGGGCTACACCTTC.

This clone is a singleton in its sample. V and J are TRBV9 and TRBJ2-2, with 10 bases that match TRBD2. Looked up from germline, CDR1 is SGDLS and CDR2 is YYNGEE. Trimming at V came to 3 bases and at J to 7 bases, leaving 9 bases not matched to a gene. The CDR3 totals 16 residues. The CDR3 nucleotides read TGTGCCAGCAGCGAGTATAGCGGGAGGTCGATCGGGGAGCTGTTTTTT. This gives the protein CASSEYSGRSIGELFF.

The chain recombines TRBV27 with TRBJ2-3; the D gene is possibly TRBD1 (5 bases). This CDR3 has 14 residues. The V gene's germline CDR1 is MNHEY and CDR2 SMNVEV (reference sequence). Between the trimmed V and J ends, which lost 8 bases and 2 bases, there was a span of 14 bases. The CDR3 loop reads CASQGLTITDTQYF. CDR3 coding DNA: TGTGCCAGCCAGGGCCTTACAATCACAGATACGCAGTATTTT.

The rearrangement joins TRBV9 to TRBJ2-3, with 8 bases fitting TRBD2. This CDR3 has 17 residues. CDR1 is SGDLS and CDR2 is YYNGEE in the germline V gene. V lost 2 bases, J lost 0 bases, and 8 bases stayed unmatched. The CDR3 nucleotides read TGTGCCAGCAGCGTGGGACTAGAGTCCCTTAGCACAGATACGCAGTATTTT. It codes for CASSVGLESLSTDTQYF.

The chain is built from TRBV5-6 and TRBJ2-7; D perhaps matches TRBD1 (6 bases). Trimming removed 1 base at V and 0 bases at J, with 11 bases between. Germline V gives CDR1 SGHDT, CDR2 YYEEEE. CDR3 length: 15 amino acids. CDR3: CASSLWTVLSYEQYF. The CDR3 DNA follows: TGTGCCAGCAGCTTGTGGACAGTTCTCTCCTACGAGCAGTACTTC. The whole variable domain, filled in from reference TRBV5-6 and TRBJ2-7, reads DAGVTQSPTHLIKTRGQQVTLRCSPKSGHDTVSWYQQALGQGPQFIFQYYEEEERQRGNFPDRFSGHQFPNYSSELNVNALLLGDSALYLCASSLWTVLSYEQYFGPGTRLTVT.

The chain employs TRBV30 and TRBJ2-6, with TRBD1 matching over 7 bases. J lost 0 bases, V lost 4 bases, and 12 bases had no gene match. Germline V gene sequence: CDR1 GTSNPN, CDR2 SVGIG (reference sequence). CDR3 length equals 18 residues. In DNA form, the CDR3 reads TGTGCCTGGATGGGCCACACAGGGGAAGGCTCTGGGGCCAACGTCCTGACTTTC. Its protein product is CAWMGHTGEGSGANVLTF.

CDR3: CSVVGGGNPYEQYF. As DNA, the CDR3 is TGCAGCGTTGTGGGAGGGGGAAATCCATACGAGCAGTACTTC. V usage is TRBV29-1 and J usage is TRBJ2-7, with D tentatively TRBD2 (7 bases). With 4 bases removed from V and 4 bases from J, the gap between germline ends came to 17 bases. The germline CDR1 and CDR2 sequences are SQVTM and ANQGSEA. This CDR3 region has 14 residues.

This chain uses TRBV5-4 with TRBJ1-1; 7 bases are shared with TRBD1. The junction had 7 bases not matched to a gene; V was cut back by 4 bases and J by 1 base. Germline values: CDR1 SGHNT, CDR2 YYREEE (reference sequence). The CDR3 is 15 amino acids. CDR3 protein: CASSPTTGANTEAFF. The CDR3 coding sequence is TGTGCCAGCAGCCCGACTACAGGGGCGAACACTGAAGCTTTCTTT.

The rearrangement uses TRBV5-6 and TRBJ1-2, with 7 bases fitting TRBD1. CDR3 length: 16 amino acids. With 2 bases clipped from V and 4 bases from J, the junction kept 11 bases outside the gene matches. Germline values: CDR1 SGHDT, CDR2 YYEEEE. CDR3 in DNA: TGTGCCAGCAGCTTCCCCCGGACAGGAAAAGGCTATGGCTACACCTTC. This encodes CASSFPRTGKGYGYTF.

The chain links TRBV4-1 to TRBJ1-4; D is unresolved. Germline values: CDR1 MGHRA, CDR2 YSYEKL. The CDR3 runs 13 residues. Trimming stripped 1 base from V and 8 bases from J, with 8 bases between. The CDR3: CASSQVGGEKLFF. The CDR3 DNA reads TGCGCCAGCAGCCAAGTGGGAGGAGAAAAACTGTTTTTT.

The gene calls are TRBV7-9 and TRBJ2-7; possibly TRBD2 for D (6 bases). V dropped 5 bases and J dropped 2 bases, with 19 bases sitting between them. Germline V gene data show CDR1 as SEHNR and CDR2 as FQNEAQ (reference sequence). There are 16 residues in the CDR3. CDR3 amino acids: CASSHATGSLTYEQYF. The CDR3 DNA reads TGTGCCAGCAGCCATGCGACCGGGAGTCTAACCTACGAGCAGTACTTC. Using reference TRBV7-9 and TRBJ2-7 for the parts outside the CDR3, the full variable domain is DTGVSQNPRHKITKRGQNVTFRCDPISEHNRLYWYRQTLGQGPEFLTYFQNEAQLEKSRLLSDRFSAERPKGSFSTLEIQRTEQGDSAMYLCASSHATGSLTYEQYFGPGTRLTVT.

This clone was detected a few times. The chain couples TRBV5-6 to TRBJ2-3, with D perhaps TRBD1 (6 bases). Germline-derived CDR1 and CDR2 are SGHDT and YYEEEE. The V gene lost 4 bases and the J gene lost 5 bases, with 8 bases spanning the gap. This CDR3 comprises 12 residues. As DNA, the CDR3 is TGTGCCAGCAGCCTACAGGGAGATACGCAGTATTTT. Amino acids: CASSLQGDTQYF.

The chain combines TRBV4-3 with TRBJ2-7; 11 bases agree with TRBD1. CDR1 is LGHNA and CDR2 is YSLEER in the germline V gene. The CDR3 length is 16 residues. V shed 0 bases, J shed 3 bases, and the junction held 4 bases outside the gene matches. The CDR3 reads CASSQDYGTGGYEQYF. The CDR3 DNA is TGCGCCAGCAGCCAAGATTACGGGACAGGGGGCTACGAGCAGTACTTC.

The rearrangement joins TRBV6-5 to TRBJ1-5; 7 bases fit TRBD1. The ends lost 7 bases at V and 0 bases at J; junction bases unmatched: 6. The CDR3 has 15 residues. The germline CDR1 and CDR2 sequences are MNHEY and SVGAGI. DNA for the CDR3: TGTGCCAGCATTTGGACAGGAGATAGCAATCAGCCCCAGCATTTT. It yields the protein CASIWTGDSNQPQHF.

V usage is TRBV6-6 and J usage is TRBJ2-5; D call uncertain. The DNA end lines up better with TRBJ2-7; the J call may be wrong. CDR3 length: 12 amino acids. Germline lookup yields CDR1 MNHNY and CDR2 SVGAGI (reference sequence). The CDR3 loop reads CASSYSMNEQYF. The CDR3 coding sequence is TGTGCCAGCAGTTACTCGATGAACGAGCAGTACTTC.

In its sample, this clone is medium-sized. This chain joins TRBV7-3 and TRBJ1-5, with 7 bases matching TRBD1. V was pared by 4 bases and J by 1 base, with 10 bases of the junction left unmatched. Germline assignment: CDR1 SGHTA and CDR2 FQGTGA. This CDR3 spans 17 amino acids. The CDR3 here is CASSSSRDRGSNQPQHF. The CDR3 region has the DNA TGTGCCAGCAGCTCGTCTCGGGACAGAGGGAGCAATCAGCCCCAGCATTTT.